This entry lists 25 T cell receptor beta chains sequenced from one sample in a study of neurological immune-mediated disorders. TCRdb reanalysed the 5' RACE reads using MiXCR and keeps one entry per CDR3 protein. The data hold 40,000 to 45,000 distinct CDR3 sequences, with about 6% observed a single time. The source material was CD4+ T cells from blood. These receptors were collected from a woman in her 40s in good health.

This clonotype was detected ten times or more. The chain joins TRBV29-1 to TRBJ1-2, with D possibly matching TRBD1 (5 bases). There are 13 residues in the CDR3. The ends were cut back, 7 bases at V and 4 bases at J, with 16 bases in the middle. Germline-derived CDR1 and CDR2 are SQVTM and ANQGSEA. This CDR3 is CSAQIQGLYGYTF. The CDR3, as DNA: TGCAGCGCCCAAATTCAGGGACTCTATGGCTACACCTTC.

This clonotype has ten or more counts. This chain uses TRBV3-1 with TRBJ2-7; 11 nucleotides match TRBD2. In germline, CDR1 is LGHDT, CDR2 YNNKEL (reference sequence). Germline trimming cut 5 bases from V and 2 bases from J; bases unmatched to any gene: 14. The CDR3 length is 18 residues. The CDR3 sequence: CASSSYGLTSGSPYEQYF. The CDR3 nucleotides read TGTGCCAGCAGCTCATACGGGCTTACTAGCGGGAGCCCCTACGAGCAGTACTTC.

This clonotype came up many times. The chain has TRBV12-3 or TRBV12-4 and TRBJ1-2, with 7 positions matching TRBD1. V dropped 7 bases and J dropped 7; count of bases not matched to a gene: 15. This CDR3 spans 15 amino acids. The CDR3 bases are TGTGCCAGCATCGAGACAGGGAACCGCGTGGGTGGCTACACCTTC. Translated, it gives CASIETGNRVGGYTF.

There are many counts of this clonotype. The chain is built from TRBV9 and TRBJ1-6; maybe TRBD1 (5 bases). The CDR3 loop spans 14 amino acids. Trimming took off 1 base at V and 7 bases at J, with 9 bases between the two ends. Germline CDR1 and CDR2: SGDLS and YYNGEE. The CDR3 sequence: CASSVRQINSPLHF. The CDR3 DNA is TGTGCCAGCAGCGTAAGACAGATAAATTCACCCCTCCACTTT.

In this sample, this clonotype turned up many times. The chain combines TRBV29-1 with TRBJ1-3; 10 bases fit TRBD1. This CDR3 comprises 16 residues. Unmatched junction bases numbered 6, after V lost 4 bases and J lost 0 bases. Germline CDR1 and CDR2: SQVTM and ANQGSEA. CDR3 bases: TGCAGCGTTGCCGACAGGGGGCAAGGCTCTGGAAACACCATATATTTT. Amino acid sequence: CSVADRGQGSGNTIYF.

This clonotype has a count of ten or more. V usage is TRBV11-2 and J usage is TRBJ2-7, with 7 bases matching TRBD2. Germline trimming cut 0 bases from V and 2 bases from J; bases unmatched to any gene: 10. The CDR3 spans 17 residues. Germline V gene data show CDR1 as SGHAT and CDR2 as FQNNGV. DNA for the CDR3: TGTGCCAGCAGCTTAGATCGGTTGGCTAGCGGAACCTACGAGCAGTACTTC. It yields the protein CASSLDRLASGTYEQYF.

The CDR3 protein is CASSLSARGLADITTYEQYF. For the CDR3, the DNA is TGTGCCAGCAGTTTATCGGCCAGGGGACTAGCGGATATAACCACCTACGAGCAGTACTTC. The V gene is TRBV28, the J gene TRBJ2-7; 11 bases fit TRBD2. This CDR3 spans 20 amino acids. Germline V gives CDR1 MDHEN, CDR2 SYDVKM. The junction had 16 bases not matched to a gene; V was cut back by 1 base and J by 2 bases.

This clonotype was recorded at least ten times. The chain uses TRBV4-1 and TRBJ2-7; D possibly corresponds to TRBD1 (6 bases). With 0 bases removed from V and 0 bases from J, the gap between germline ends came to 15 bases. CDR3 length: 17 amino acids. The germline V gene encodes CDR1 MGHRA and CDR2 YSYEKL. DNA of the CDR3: TGCGCCAGCAGCCAAGATCAGAGGGGGACCCTCTCCTACGAGCAGTACTTC. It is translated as CASSQDQRGTLSYEQYF.

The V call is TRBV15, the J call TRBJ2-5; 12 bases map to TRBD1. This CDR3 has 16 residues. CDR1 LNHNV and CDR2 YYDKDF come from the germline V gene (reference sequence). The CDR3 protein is CTSRDKGTGGWETQYF. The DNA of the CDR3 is TGTACCAGCAGAGATAAGGGGACAGGGGGCTGGGAGACCCAGTACTTC.

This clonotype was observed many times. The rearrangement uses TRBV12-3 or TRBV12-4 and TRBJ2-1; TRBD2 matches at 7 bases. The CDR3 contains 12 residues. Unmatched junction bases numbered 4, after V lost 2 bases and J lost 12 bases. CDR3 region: CASSLYGRGQFF. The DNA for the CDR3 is TGTGCCAGCAGTTTATATGGGAGGGGGCAGTTCTTC.

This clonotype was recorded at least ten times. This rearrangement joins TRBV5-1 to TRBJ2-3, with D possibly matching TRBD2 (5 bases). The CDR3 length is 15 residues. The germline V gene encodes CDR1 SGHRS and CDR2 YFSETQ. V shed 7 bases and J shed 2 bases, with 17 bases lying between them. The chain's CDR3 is CASRGFLRDTDTQYF. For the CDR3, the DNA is TGCGCCAGCCGAGGGTTCTTGAGGGACACAGATACGCAGTATTTT. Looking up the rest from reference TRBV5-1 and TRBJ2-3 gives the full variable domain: KAGVTQTPRYLIKTRGQQVTLSCSPISGHRSVSWYQQTPGQGLQFLFEYFSETQRNKGNFPGRFSGRQFSNSRSEMNVSTLELGDSALYLCASRGFLRDTDTQYFGPGTRLTVL.

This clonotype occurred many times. CDR3 bases: TGTGCCAGCAGTGAAGACCAGCGGGAGGGCTCTACGAATGAGCAGTTCTTC. As protein: CASSEDQREGSTNEQFF. The chain uses TRBV2 and TRBJ2-1; 10 bases are a match to TRBD2. Trimming removed 1 base from V and 7 bases from J; junction bases left unmatched: 10. This CDR3 is 17 amino acids long. Looked up from germline, CDR1 is SNHLY and CDR2 is FYNNEI.

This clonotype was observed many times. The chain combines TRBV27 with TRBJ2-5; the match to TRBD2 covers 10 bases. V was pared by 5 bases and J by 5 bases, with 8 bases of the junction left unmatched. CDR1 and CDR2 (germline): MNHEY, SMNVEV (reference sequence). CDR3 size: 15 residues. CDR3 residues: CASSTSGIGWETQYF. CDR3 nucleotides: TGTGCCAGCAGTACTAGCGGGATCGGTTGGGAGACCCAGTACTTC.

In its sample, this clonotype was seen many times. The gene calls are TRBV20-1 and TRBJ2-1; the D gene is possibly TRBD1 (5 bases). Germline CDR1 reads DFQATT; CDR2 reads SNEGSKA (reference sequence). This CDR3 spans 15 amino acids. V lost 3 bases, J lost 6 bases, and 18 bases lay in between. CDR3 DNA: TGCAGTGCTAGCTTATTAGTAGGGGCTCCCAATGAGCAGTTCTTC. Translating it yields CSASLLVGAPNEQFF.

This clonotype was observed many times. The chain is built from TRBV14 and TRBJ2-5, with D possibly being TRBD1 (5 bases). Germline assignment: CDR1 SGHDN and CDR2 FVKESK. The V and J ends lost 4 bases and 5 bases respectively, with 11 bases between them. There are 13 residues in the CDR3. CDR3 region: CASSPWGRETQYF. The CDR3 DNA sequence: TGTGCCAGCAGCCCGTGGGGCAGGGAGACCCAGTACTTC.

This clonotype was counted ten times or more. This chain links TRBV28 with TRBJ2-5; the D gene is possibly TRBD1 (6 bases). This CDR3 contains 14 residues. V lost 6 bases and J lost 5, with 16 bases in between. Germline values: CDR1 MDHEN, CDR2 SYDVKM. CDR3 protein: CASRSRGKGETQYF. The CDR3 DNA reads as TGTGCCAGCAGGTCCAGGGGAAAGGGGGAGACCCAGTACTTC.

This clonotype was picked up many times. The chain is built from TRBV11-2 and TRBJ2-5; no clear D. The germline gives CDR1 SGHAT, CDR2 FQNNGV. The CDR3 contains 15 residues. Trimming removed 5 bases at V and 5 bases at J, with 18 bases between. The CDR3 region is CASSLAGGPAETQYF. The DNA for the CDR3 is TGTGCCAGCAGCCTTGCTGGTGGACCGGCGGAGACCCAGTACTTC.

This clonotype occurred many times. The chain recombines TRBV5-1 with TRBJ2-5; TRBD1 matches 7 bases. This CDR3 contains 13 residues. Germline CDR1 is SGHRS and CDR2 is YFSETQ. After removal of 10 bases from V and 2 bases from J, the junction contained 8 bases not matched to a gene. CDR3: CAGRQGPQETQYF. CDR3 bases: TGCGCCGGAAGACAGGGTCCGCAAGAGACCCAGTACTTC.

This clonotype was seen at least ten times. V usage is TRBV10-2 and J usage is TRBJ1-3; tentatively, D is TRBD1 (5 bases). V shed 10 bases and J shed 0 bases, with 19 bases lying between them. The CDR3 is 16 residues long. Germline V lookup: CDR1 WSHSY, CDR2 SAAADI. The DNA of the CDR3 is TGCGCCACAAGGGAAAGGGACGGCTTCTCTGGAAACACCATATATTTT. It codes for CATRERDGFSGNTIYF.

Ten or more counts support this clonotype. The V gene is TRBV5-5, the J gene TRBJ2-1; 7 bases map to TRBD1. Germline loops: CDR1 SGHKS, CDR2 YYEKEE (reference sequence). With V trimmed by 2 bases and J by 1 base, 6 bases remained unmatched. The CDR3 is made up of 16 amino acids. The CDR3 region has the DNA TGTGCCAGCAGCTTCTCCGGGACAGTATCCTACAATGAGCAGTTCTTC. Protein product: CASSFSGTVSYNEQFF.

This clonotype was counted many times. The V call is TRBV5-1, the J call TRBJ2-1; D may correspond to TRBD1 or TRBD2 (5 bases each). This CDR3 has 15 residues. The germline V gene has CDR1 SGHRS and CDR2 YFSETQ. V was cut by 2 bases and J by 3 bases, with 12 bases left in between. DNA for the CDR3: TGCGCCAGCAGCTTACCCCGGGACGGCTACAATGAGCAGTTCTTC. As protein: CASSLPRDGYNEQFF. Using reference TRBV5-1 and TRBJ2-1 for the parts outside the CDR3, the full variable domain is KAGVTQTPRYLIKTRGQQVTLSCSPISGHRSVSWYQQTPGQGLQFLFEYFSETQRNKGNFPGRFSGRQFSNSRSEMNVSTLELGDSALYLCASSLPRDGYNEQFFGPGTRLTVL.

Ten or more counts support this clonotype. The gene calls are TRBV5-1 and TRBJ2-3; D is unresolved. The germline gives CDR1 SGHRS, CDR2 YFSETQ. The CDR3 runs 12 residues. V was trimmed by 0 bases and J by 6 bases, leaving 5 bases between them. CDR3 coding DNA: TGCGCCAGCAGCTTGGCTCAGGATACGCAGTATTTT. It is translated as CASSLAQDTQYF.

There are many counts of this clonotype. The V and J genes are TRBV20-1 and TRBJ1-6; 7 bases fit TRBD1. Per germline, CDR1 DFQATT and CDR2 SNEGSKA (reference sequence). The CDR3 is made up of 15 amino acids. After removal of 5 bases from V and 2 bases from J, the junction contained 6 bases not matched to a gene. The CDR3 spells CSAVTGQAYNSPLHF. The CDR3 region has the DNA TGCAGTGCTGTTACCGGACAGGCCTATAATTCACCCCTCCACTTT.

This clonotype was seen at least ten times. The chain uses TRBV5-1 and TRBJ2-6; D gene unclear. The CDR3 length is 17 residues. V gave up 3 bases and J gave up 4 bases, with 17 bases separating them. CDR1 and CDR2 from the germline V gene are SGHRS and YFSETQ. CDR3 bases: TGCGCCAGCAGCTCCGTGGTCGCTGGGATGGGGGCCAACGTCCTGACTTTC. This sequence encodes CASSSVVAGMGANVLTF.

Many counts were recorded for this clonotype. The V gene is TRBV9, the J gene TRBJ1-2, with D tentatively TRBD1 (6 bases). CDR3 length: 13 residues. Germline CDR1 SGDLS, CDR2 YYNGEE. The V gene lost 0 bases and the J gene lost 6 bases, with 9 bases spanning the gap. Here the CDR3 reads CASSVGAGDGYTF. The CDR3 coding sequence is TGTGCCAGCAGCGTAGGGGCAGGGGATGGCTACACCTTC. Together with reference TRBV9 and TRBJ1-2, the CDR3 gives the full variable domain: DSGVTQTPKHLITATGQRVTLRCSPRSGDLSVYWYQQSLDQGLQFLIQYYNGEERAKGNILERFSAQQFPDLHSELNLSSLELGDSALYFCASSVGAGDGYTFGSGTRLTVV.